A single TCR beta chain is shown here with its context. This clone was detected only once. Its antigen is not yet known. No much larger clone exists at a distance of one base, and base qualities are not known. Each collaborating institution followed its own protocols to collect whole blood in K2EDTA tubes. Collaborator samples were shipped for TCRbeta analysis as frozen whole blood, isolated PBMCs, or DNA extracted from either sample type. The sample is drawn from a study of blood T cell repertoires in COVID-19 (dated by TCRdb to the early 2020s). Broadly, across the study: Samples from collaborators originated in the United States, Italy and Spain and spanned both the acute and convalescent phases of COVID-19. Nearly every sample came with metadata listing a de-identified subject ID, COVID-19 status, age in years and sex. The samples were drawn from two sources: the first 160 participants of the ongoing ImmuneRACE study, and 1,000 to 1,500 subjects contributed by 6 global collaborators. The dataset comprised deeply sampled blood TCRbeta repertoires from subjects exposed to, actively infected with, or recovered from COVID-19. The prospective study material was composed of cDNA or gDNA derived from T cells, B-cell-depleted T cells, or PBMCs. The repertoires were made available in a free public database intended to serve as a resource for research on the immune response to SARS-CoV-2. Where HLA class I and class II types were available, the types were taken from metadata supplied by the sample provider, not from assay-based typing.

The investigation overall reported the following: The quantity of clinical and demographic metadata differed by source and by participant and was supplied without curation.

The immunoSEQ Assay, a bias-controlled multiplex PCR, was used to amplify TCRbeta CDR3 regions from genomic DNA. On the authors' methods: Nucleated cell counts per sample were estimated from amplification of reference gene primers within the assay. Sequence reads were collapsed and filtered to measure the absolute abundance of every unique TCRbeta CDR3 rearrangement. For each sample, productive Simpson clonality was calculated as the square root of Simpson's diversity index over productive rearrangements. This immuneACCESS table, as held by TCRdb, lists in-frame sequences with V and J called but not all clones. Of the missing ones, under half trace to an unresolved V gene in checked studies; the others have no known cause. The DNA gave D and trimming, while V, J and clone size come from that table. In this sample the table shows some 110,000 clones, about 84% of which occur a single time. The ten largest account for roughly 4.9% of the sample.

V has 3 bases trimmed and J has 2 bases trimmed; junction bases matching no gene number 12. Reading the germline V gene gives CDR1 SGHRS and CDR2 YFSETQ. Measured from the cysteine to the phenylalanine, the CDR3 is 17 residues long. Here the CDR3 DNA is all that survives: 51 bases in frame from base 1. This TCR was sampled from a human donor in a cohort sampled during active COVID-19. The rearranged segments are TRBV5-1 and TRBJ2-5; 8 middle bases align to TRBD2. The sample comprised peripheral blood. In nucleotide form, the sequence is TGCGCCAGCAGCTCGGCCGGGGGGGAGAGGCTACAAGAGACCCAGTACTTC. Its translation reads: CASSSAGGERLQETQYF.